This T cell receptor (beta chain) is drawn from a study of identical twins. Broader study findings: Out-of-frame beta chain sequences displayed weaker excess sharing between twins. Cross-sectional statistics, not tracking of the same donors, supported the conclusions.

Healthy Caucasian donors formed the entire cohort. This clonotype was observed a handful of times. The antigen is not known. One entry per CDR3 protein results from TCRdb running MiXCR on the 5' RACE reads. The data contain approximately 300,000 distinct CDR3 sequences, roughly 9% of them seen just once; the ten biggest clones take up 7% to 8.5%. The CDR3 has 12 residues. Between the trimmed V and J ends, which lost 2 bases and 5 bases, there was a span of 6 bases. The V gene's germline CDR1 is SGHVS and CDR2 FQNEAQ. These data also featured in a second study, about yellow fever vaccine responses in identical twins.

Source material: CD8+ T cells sorted from blood. The TCR comes from a woman under 30 in good health. The chain recombines TRBV7-8 with TRBJ2-5; perhaps TRBD1 as D (6 bases). The DNA of the CDR3 is TGTGCCAGCAGCTTACAGGGGGAGACCCAGTACTTC. This encodes CASSLQGETQYF.